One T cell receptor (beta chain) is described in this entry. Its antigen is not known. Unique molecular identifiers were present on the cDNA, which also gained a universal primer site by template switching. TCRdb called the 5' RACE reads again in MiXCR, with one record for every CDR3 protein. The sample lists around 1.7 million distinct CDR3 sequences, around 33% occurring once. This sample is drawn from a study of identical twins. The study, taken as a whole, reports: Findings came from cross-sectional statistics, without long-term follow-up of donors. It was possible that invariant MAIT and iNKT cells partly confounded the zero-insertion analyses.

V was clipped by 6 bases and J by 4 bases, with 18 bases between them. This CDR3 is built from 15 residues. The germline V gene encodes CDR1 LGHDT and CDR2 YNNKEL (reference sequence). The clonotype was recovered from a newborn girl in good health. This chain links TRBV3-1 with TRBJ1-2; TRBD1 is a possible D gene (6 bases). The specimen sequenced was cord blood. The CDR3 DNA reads TGTGCCAGCAGAGGGACACCGGGACGGAGCTATGGCTACACCTTC. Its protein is CASRGTPGRSYGYTF.